This T cell receptor beta chain was sequenced in a study of early T cells in non-severe SARS-CoV-2 infection. Study at large: RNA in bulk from unsorted whole blood was sequenced, and chains were unpaired. General study results and limits: The matching step, a VDJdb search, favored anti-spike CD8 responses and missed private and CD4 specificities.

CDR3 length: 13 amino acids. Trimming cost V 4 bases and J 2 bases, with 8 bases left between them. Germline lookup yields CDR1 SNHLY and CDR2 FYNNEI. This clonotype was seen a handful of times. The antigen is not known. Each single cDNA molecule received a unique molecular identifier. One entry per CDR3 protein, called by TCRdb with MiXCR from the 5' RACE reads. The sample holds around 76,000 distinct CDR3 sequences; about 14% are singletons and the top ten take around 3.6%. The origin of this receptor is an adult who was a healthcare worker with PCR-confirmed SARS-CoV-2 infection or an uninfected control (not recorded which). V gene TRBV2 combines with J gene TRBJ2-5; perhaps TRBD1 as D (6 bases). The input for sequencing was whole blood, taken at baseline. For the CDR3, the DNA is TGTGCCAGCAGTGGGACAGCTCAAGAGACCCAGTACTTC. Translating it yields CASSGTAQETQYF.